A single sample is the source of the 17 T cell receptor beta chains below, sequenced in a study of T cell responses to AZD1222 COVID-19 vaccine. Assay used: immunoSEQ multiplex PCR; TCRdb lists only in-frame clones, some missing. The sample lists 120,000 or so clones, approximately 90% occurring once. The sample in question was peripheral blood, obtained on day 0 of AZD1222 vaccination. Receptor source: an adult in good health.

This clone was seen a handful of times. This sequence joins TRBV19 and TRBJ2-4; 8 bases map to TRBD2. The CDR3 contains 16 residues. Germline V gene sequence: CDR1 LNHDA, CDR2 SQIVND (reference sequence). With 1 base clipped from V and 7 bases from J, the junction kept 9 bases outside the gene matches. CDR3 bases: TGTGCCAGTAGTATAGGTAGAGCGGGAGTACGGAACATTCAGTACTTC. Translating it yields CASSIGRAGVRNIQYF.

The chain employs TRBV28 and TRBJ1-4, with 7 bases lining up with TRBD1. The CDR3 consists of 14 residues. Germline V gene data show CDR1 as MDHEN and CDR2 as SYDVKM. V shed 5 bases and J 5 bases; nucleotides not matched to a gene: 5. In nucleotides, the CDR3 is TGTGCCAGCAGTAGGACAGGCTCGAATGAAAAACTGTTTTTT. It specifies CASSRTGSNEKLFF.

The genes are TRBV3-1 (or the pseudogene TRBV3-2) and TRBJ1-1; TRBD1 is a possible D gene (5 bases). This CDR3 has 15 amino acids. Looked up from germline, CDR1 is LGHDT and CDR2 is YNNKEL (reference sequence). Trimming removed 4 bases at V and 0 bases at J, with 12 bases between. In DNA, the CDR3 is TGTGCCAGCAGCCGGGACGGCCATTTGAACACTGAAGCTTTCTTT. This codes for CASSRDGHLNTEAFF.

The gene calls are TRBV7-9 and TRBJ2-1; 9 bases map to TRBD2. Trimming at V came to 2 bases and at J to 7 bases, leaving 9 bases not matched to a gene. Per germline, CDR1 SEHNR and CDR2 FQNEAQ (reference sequence). The length of the CDR3 is 16 residues. The CDR3 sequence: CASSLSLAGSMNEQFF. DNA of the CDR3: TGTGCCAGCAGCTTAAGTCTAGCGGGAAGTATGAATGAGCAGTTCTTC.

The chain is built from TRBV23-1 and TRBJ2-1; D assignment may be TRBD1 or TRBD2 (5 bases each). TRBV23-1 is given ORF status, its function remaining uncertain. V was pared by 2 bases and J by 4 bases, with 18 bases between. The CDR3 spans 17 residues. Here the CDR3 reads CASSQRGAWGEYNEQFF. CDR3 bases: TGCGCCAGCAGTCAACGGGGTGCTTGGGGCGAATACAATGAGCAGTTCTTC.

The V and J genes are TRBV3-1 (or the pseudogene TRBV3-2) and TRBJ1-1; 8 nucleotides agree with TRBD1. This CDR3 is built from 14 residues. Germline CDR1 LGHDT, CDR2 YNNKEL (reference sequence). The junction had 8 bases not matched to a gene; V was cut back by 4 bases and J by 7 bases. CDR3 in amino acids: CASSRTGKEIEAFF. The DNA for the CDR3 is TGTGCCAGCAGCCGGACAGGGAAAGAGATTGAAGCTTTCTTT.

V gene TRBV6-5 combines with J gene TRBJ1-2, with D uncertain. Deletions cut 7 bases from V and 6 bases from J, with 21 bases between. Germline V CDR1 and CDR2: MNHEY, SVGAGI. The length of the CDR3 is 15 residues. The CDR3 spells CASTQSVRSANGYTF. CDR3 bases: TGTGCCAGCACCCAATCGGTCAGGTCTGCTAATGGCTACACCTTC.

To note about this clone: Other DNA sequences in the sample encode the same CDR3. This chain uses TRBV18 with TRBJ1-5; no definite D call. Trimming took off 6 bases at V and 4 bases at J, with 10 bases between the two ends. The germline gives CDR1 KGHSH, CDR2 LQKENI. CDR3 size: 13 residues. Here the CDR3 reads CASSPQLNQPQHF. As DNA, the CDR3 is TGTGCCAGCTCGCCCCAATTAAATCAGCCCCAGCATTTT.

CDR3 region: CASSEGAGVGEYYGYTF. The CDR3 nucleotides read TGTGCCAGCAGTGAAGGGGCAGGGGTCGGGGAGTACTATGGCTACACCTTC. The chain links TRBV6-1 to TRBJ1-2; TRBD1 is a possible D gene (6 bases). Germline assignment: CDR1 MNHNS and CDR2 SASEGT. The V gene lost 1 base and the J gene lost 3 bases, with 18 bases spanning the gap. This CDR3 spans 17 amino acids.

The chain uses TRBV5-1 and TRBJ1-1; 7 bases line up with TRBD1. Losses at the gene ends were 0 bases for V and 3 bases for J; bases not matched to a gene: 5. The CDR3 spans 15 residues. The germline V gene has CDR1 SGHRS and CDR2 YFSETQ. CDR3 amino acids: CASSLAQGSYTEAFF. Written as DNA, the CDR3 is TGCGCCAGCAGCTTGGCACAGGGGTCGTACACTGAAGCTTTCTTT.

The gene calls are TRBV2 and TRBJ1-1; maybe TRBD1 (5 bases). V lost 2 bases to trimming and J lost 6 bases, with 7 bases between them. Per germline, CDR1 SNHLY and CDR2 FYNNEI. CDR3 length: 12 amino acids. The CDR3: CASSERGAEAFF. The CDR3 nucleotides read TGTGCCAGCAGTGAAAGGGGAGCTGAAGCTTTCTTT.

This chain connects TRBV28 to TRBJ2-2, with D perhaps TRBD2 (6 bases). The CDR3 is 16 residues long. V shed 5 bases and J shed 1 base, with 14 bases lying between them. Germline CDR1 MDHEN, CDR2 SYDVKM. The CDR3 DNA reads as TGTGCCAGCAGTAGGTGGAAAGCGGGGAACACCGGGGAGCTGTTTTTT. It yields the protein CASSRWKAGNTGELFF.

CDR3 in amino acids: CASSPIPLARLYNEQFF. CDR3 nucleotide sequence: TGTGCCAGTAGTCCCATACCACTAGCGAGGCTTTACAATGAGCAGTTCTTC. The chain employs TRBV19 and TRBJ2-1; 7 bases align to TRBD2. The junction had 14 bases not matched to a gene; V was cut back by 5 bases and J by 4 bases. CDR3 size: 17 residues. Germline V lookup: CDR1 LNHDA, CDR2 SQIVND (reference sequence).

The DNA for the CDR3 is TGCGCCAGCAGCTTGGTTGGCTTAACCTACGAGCAGTACTTC. Encoded protein: CASSLVGLTYEQYF. This chain links TRBV5-1 with TRBJ2-7; the D is unclear. Germline-derived CDR1 and CDR2 are SGHRS and YFSETQ. Between the trimmed V and J ends, which lost 0 bases and 2 bases, there was a span of 9 bases. This CDR3 is 14 amino acids long.

This chain links TRBV6-2 or TRBV6-3 with TRBJ1-6; D is ambiguous. This CDR3 spans 14 amino acids. V lost 4 bases, J lost 10 bases, and 14 bases lay in between. Germline V gives CDR1 MNHEY, CDR2 SVGEGT. This CDR3 reads CASSFRPISSPLHF. The CDR3, as DNA: TGTGCCAGCAGTTTTCGTCCCATCAGCTCACCCCTCCACTTT.

This clone was counted a single time. The J gene is TRBJ1-4, the V gene TRBV5-6, with a possible D match to TRBD1 (6 bases). The CDR3 totals 15 residues. Looked up from germline, CDR1 is SGHDT and CDR2 is YYEEEE. V was clipped by 4 bases and J by 6 bases, with 16 bases between them. The DNA of the CDR3 is TGTGCCAGCAGCCGGAGGGCAGGGGCTTATGAAAAACTGTTTTTT. It specifies CASSRRAGAYEKLFF.

J is TRBJ1-2 and V is TRBV6-5; 7 bases align to TRBD1. Trimming removed 10 bases from V and 5 bases from J; junction bases left unmatched: 4. Germline V CDR1 and CDR2: MNHEY, SVGAGI. The CDR3 has 11 amino acids. The CDR3 loop is CATGTVYGYTF. The DNA for the CDR3 is TGTGCCACCGGGACAGTTTATGGCTACACCTTC.